The subject of this entry is one T cell receptor beta chain. This receptor's antigen is unknown. Within one base of it there is no much larger clone, and no base qualities were kept. The data derive from a study of blood T cell repertoires in COVID-19 (TCRdb year 2020). With respect to the entire study: Samples covering the acute and convalescent phases of COVID-19 were provided by collaborators in the United States, Italy and Spain. The prospective study material was composed of cDNA or gDNA derived from T cells, B-cell-depleted T cells, or PBMCs. Subjects who had been exposed to COVID-19, were actively infected with it, or had recovered from it provided the deeply sampled blood TCRbeta repertoires that made up the dataset. The repertoires were released in a freely available public database intended as a resource for research on the immune response to SARS-CoV-2. The samples were drawn from the first 160 participants of the ongoing ImmuneRACE study and from about 1,200 subjects provided by 6 global collaborators. A de-identified subject ID, COVID-19 status, age in years and sex were almost always included in the sample metadata. Where available, HLA class I and class II types were taken from metadata supplied by the sample provider and were not determined by assay-based typing.

TCRbeta CDR3 regions were amplified from genomic DNA using the immunoSEQ Assay, a bias-controlled multiplex PCR. As for how the authors treated the data: Nucleated cell counts per sample were estimated from amplification of reference gene primers within the assay. Sequence reads were collapsed and filtered to measure the absolute abundance of every unique TCRbeta CDR3 rearrangement. For each sample, productive Simpson clonality was calculated as the square root of Simpson's diversity index across productive rearrangements. TCRdb mirrors the immuneACCESS table, restricted to in-frame sequences. Some clones are absent from its copies; in checked studies, under half trace to an unresolved V gene, and the reason for the others is unknown. The V and J calls and clone size are taken from that table; D and trimming were inferred from the DNA. The sample table shows about 63,000 clones, and 65% to 80% are seen once. The ten largest clonotypes hold 32% of the sample.

Collaborating institutions collected whole blood in K2EDTA tubes following their own protocols. Collaborator samples were shipped for TCRbeta analysis as frozen whole blood, isolated PBMCs, or DNA extracted from either sample type. Here is what the overall study found, with its caveats: Clinical and demographic metadata were provided uncurated, with the amount varying by source and participant.

This TCR derives from a human donor in a cohort sampled during active COVID-19. Material: peripheral blood.

Here is the DNA: TGTGCCAGCAGCCCACGGACAGAGCTAAGCTATGGCTACACCTTC. Its amino acids are CASSPRTELSYGYTF. The rearranged chain carries TRBV2 and TRBJ1-2, and perhaps TRBD1 as D gene, on 6 matching bases. The junction shows trimming of 6 bases on V and 4 bases on J, plus 18 bases between the germline ends. Reading the germline V gene gives CDR1 SNHLY and CDR2 FYNNEI. Inclusive of the bounding cysteine and phenylalanine, the CDR3 is 15 residues long. Here the CDR3 DNA is all that survives: 45 bases in frame from base 1.